The present T cell receptor (beta chain) was sequenced within a study of a mutant IDH1 vaccine in newly diagnosed glioma. As for the study in general: The study started vaccination 4-6 weeks after radiotherapy alone, or with temozolomide cycles.

The sample's time point: week 23, last vaccination. Alongside topical imiquimod, each dose of vaccine comprised 300 ug of mutant IDH1 20-mer peptide. Donors had new IDH1-mutant astrocytomas of WHO grade 3 or 4 (ATRX-lost). The CDR3 spans 14 residues. V lost 0 bases to trimming and J lost 4 bases, with 9 bases between them. CDR1 LGHNA and CDR2 YSLEER come from the germline V gene. Study conclusions and caveats: Any relationship between pseudoprogression and changes in top peripheral T cell clonotypes seemed absent. Most patients, 90% to 95%, showed vaccine-induced immune responses.

This table comes from immunoSEQ multiplex PCR, and its TCRdb copy is limited to in-frame clones, with some not included. The data show around 54,000 clones, 80% to 90% seen once. About this clone: As yet, its antigen is unknown. Other DNA sequences within the sample encode an identical CDR3.

The chain has TRBV4-3 and TRBJ1-2; the D is unclear. The clonotype was recovered from a middle-aged man with glioma. Sequencing was performed on PBMCs, taken from a glioma patient whose treatment included an IDH1 peptide vaccine. The chain's CDR3 is CASSQDTGSYGYTF. As DNA, the CDR3 is TGCGCCAGCAGCCAAGATACCGGGTCCTATGGCTACACCTTC.